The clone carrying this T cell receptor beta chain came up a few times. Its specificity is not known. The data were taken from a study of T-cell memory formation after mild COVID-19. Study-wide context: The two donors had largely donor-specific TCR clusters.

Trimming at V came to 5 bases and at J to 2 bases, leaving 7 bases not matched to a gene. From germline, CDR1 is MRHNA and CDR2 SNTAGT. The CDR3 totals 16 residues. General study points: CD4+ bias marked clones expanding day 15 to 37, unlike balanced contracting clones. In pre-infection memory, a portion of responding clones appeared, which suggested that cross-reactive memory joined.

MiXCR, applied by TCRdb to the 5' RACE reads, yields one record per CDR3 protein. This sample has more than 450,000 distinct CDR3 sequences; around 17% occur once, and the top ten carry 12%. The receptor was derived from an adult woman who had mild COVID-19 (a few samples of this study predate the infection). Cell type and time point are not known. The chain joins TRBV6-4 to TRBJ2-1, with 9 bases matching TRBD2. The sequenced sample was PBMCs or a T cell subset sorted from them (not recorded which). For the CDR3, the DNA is TGTGCCAGCAGTTTTCTTCCTAGCGGGGCCTACAATGAGCAGTTCTTC. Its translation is CASSFLPSGAYNEQFF.